Listed below are T cell receptor beta chains from one sample, sequenced in a study of neurological immune-mediated disorders. TCRdb reprocessed the 5' RACE reads with MiXCR, giving one entry per CDR3 protein. Found here are about 69,000 distinct CDR3 sequences, around 3.9% of them singletons; the top ten hold around 1.3%. The sequencing sample was made of PBMCs. The receptors derive from a man younger than 40 with multiple sclerosis. The CDR3 runs from the conserved cysteine through the conserved F or W. The D gene is left open where the match is weak. The size field is filled for only some rows; it gives once, few, many or a size class.

many,TRBJ1-2,TRBV4-1,-,CASSLNHGYTF,TGCGCCAGCAGCCTCAATCATGGCTACACCTTC
many,TRBJ1-2,TRBV5-1,TRBD1,CASSWTGREISGYTF,TGCGCCAGCAGCTGGACAGGGAGAGAGATATCGGGCTACACCTTC
many,TRBJ2-2,TRBV12-3/TRBV12-4,TRBD2,CASSPAPGLAGELFF,TGTGCCAGCAGTCCCGCCCCCGGACTAGCCGGGGAGCTGTTTTTT
many,TRBJ2-2,TRBV5-1,TRBD1,CASSWQGAGAGELFF,TGCGCCAGCAGCTGGCAGGGGGCCGGCGCCGGGGAGCTGTTTTTT
many,TRBJ2-3,TRBV7-2,-,CASSLRGGAQDTQYF,TGTGCCAGCAGCTTGAGAGGGGGGGCCCAAGATACGCAGTATTTT
many,TRBJ2-5,TRBV5-1,-,CASSLQGQETQYF,TGCGCCAGCAGCTTGCAGGGACAAGAGACCCAGTACTTC
many,TRBJ2-5,TRBV5-1,TRBD2,CASSSGLAGGETQYF,TGCGCCAGCAGCTCTGGACTAGCCGGCGGGGAGACCCAGTACTTC
many,TRBJ2-2,TRBV5-1,TRBD2,CASSLVASGGATGELFF,TGCGCCAGCAGCTTGGTTGCTAGCGGGGGGGCCACCGGGGAGCTGTTTTTT
-,TRBJ2-4,TRBV6-5,TRBD2,CASSTSEAKNIQYF,TGTGCCAGCAGTACTAGCGAAGCCAAAAACATTCAGTACTTC
-,TRBJ1-5,TRBV6-1,-,CASTLDRPLGQPQNF,TGTGCCAGCACCCTAGACAGGCCCTTAGGGCAGCCCCAGAATTTT
many,TRBJ2-1,TRBV24-1,TRBD1,CATRGRGPSNEQFF,TGTGCCACCAGGGGCAGGGGGCCGAGTAATGAGCAGTTCTTC
many,TRBJ2-7,TRBV5-1,TRBD1,CASSLVVSRDSRTSYEQYF,TGCGCCAGCAGCTTGGTGGTCTCACGGGACAGCCGAACTAGCTACGAGCAGTACTTC
-,TRBJ2-3,TRBV12-3/TRBV12-4,TRBD1,CASSIRTGGIGDTQYF,TGTGCCAGCAGTATTCGGACAGGGGGCATAGGAGATACGCAGTATTTT
many,TRBJ1-2,TRBV6-5,TRBD1,CASRPPGQNYGYTF,TGTGCCAGCAGACCCCCGGGACAGAACTATGGCTACACCTTC
many,TRBJ2-3,TRBV20-1,-,CSARGLGQTNTQYF,TGCAGTGCTAGAGGTTTGGGACAAACAAATACGCAGTATTTT
many,TRBJ1-2,TRBV18,TRBD1,CASSPGTGNGYTF,TGTGCCAGCTCACCAGGGACAGGGAACGGCTACACCTTC
many,TRBJ1-1,TRBV12-3/TRBV12-4,TRBD1,CASSLGTGRTEAFF,TGTGCCAGCAGCCTTGGGACAGGTAGAACTGAAGCTTTCTTT
many,TRBJ1-1,TRBV7-2,-,CASSPLTAQNTEAFF,TGTGCCAGCAGCCCCTTGACAGCCCAGAACACTGAAGCTTTCTTT
many,TRBJ2-3,TRBV5-1,-,CASSPGQSYTDTQYF,TGCGCCAGCAGCCCCGGACAGAGTTACACAGATACGCAGTATTTT
many,TRBJ2-7,TRBV20-1,TRBD1,CSARSMGQATYEQYF,TGCAGTGCTAGATCTATGGGACAGGCCACCTACGAGCAGTACTTC
many,TRBJ2-6,TRBV5-1,-,CASTREWSSGANVLTF,TGCGCCAGCACCCGGGAGTGGTCCTCTGGGGCCAACGTCCTGACTTTC
many,TRBJ2-7,TRBV20-1,TRBD1,CSALDRGYEQYF,TGCAGTGCTTTGGACAGGGGGTACGAGCAGTACTTC
many,TRBJ2-7,TRBV20-1,TRBD2,CSAAGRGGVHEQYF,TGCAGTGCTGCGGGGCGGGGGGGAGTCCACGAGCAGTACTTC
few,TRBJ2-5,TRBV3-1,-,CASSQSETQETQYF,TGTGCCAGCAGCCAATCAGAGACCCAAGAGACCCAGTACTTC
many,TRBJ1-5,TRBV6-2/TRBV6-3,TRBD1,CASSYGGTADQPQHF,TGTGCCAGCAGTTACGGCGGGACAGCAGATCAGCCCCAGCATTTT
many,TRBJ2-7,TRBV5-1,TRBD1,CASSVDRGEQYF,TGCGCCAGCAGCGTTGACAGGGGCGAGCAGTACTTC
many,TRBJ1-2,TRBV29-1,TRBD1,CSVGGGQGYGYTF,TGCAGCGTTGGAGGGGGACAGGGCTATGGCTACACCTTC
many,TRBJ2-3,TRBV3-1,-,CASSRERVGDTQYF,TGTGCCAGCAGCCGGGAGCGTGTCGGAGATACGCAGTATTTT
many,TRBJ1-1,TRBV10-3,TRBD1,CAISDIDRAGEAFF,TGTGCCATCAGTGACATTGACAGGGCTGGTGAAGCTTTCTTT
many,TRBJ2-5,TRBV12-3/TRBV12-4,-,CASSFIGRRLQTQYF,TGTGCCAGCAGTTTCATCGGACGGCGGTTGCAGACCCAGTACTTC
many,TRBJ2-1,TRBV5-1,-,CASSPTPSSYNEQFF,TGCGCCAGCAGCCCGACGCCGAGCTCCTACAATGAGCAGTTCTTC
many,TRBJ2-2,TRBV5-1,TRBD2,CASSYIAGGLSGELFF,TGCGCCAGCAGCTACATAGCGGGGGGGCTCTCCGGGGAGCTGTTTTTT
many,TRBJ1-6,TRBV7-8,-,CASSLVQGRNSPLNF,TGTGCCAGCAGCTTAGTGCAGGGGCGGAATTCACCCCTCAACTTT
many,TRBJ2-3,TRBV7-8,-,CASSLVYTMASTDTQYF,TGTGCCAGCAGCTTAGTGTACACCATGGCTAGCACAGATACGCAGTATTTT
many,TRBJ1-2,TRBV28,-,CASSSFGGIYGYTF,TGTGCCAGCAGTTCGTTTGGAGGGATCTATGGCTACACCTTC
many,TRBJ1-2,TRBV20-1,TRBD1,CSAIPTGGGNYGYTF,TGCAGTGCTATCCCAACAGGGGGCGGTAACTATGGCTACACCTTC
many,TRBJ1-5,TRBV7-2,-,CASSLAWKNQPQHF,TGTGCCAGCAGCTTAGCTTGGAAAAATCAGCCCCAGCATTTT
-,TRBJ1-1,TRBV29-1,-,CSVESGVTEAFF,TGCAGCGTTGAATCCGGGGTCACTGAAGCTTTCTTT
many,TRBJ2-7,TRBV5-1,TRBD1,CASSYRGRSYEQYF,TGCGCCAGCAGCTACAGGGGGCGCTCCTACGAGCAGTACTTC
few,TRBJ1-5,TRBV29-1,TRBD1,CSVGETGVSNQPQHF,TGCAGCGTTGGAGAGACAGGGGTATCAAATCAGCCCCAGCATTTT
many,TRBJ2-7,TRBV5-1,-,CASSLDARIYEQYF,TGCGCCAGCAGCTTGGACGCCCGTATCTACGAGCAGTACTTC
many,TRBJ2-1,TRBV20-1,TRBD2,CSAWGRTSGGPYNEQFF,TGCAGTGCTTGGGGGCGGACTAGCGGGGGGCCTTACAATGAGCAGTTCTTC
many,TRBJ2-7,TRBV10-3,TRBD1,CAISESGTGLEQYF,TGTGCCATCAGTGAGTCCGGGACAGGGTTGGAGCAGTACTTC
many,TRBJ2-5,TRBV20-1,TRBD2,CSARDPSGGAGGETQYF,TGCAGTGCTAGAGATCCGAGCGGGGGGGCAGGGGGAGAGACCCAGTACTTC
many,TRBJ2-7,TRBV29-1,-,CSVQGKGAYEQYF,TGCAGCGTTCAGGGGAAGGGTGCCTACGAGCAGTACTTC
-,TRBJ1-5,TRBV6-2/TRBV6-3,-,CASSSIGEANQPQHF,TGTGCCAGCAGCTCAATTGGGGAGGCCAATCAGCCCCAGCATTTT
many,TRBJ1-1,TRBV5-6,TRBD1,CASSGNRDSYTEAFF,TGTGCCAGCAGCGGTAACCGGGACAGTTACACTGAAGCTTTCTTT
few,TRBJ2-7,TRBV20-1,TRBD2,CSAILLTSGGNTYEQYF,TGCAGTGCTATTCTGTTAACTAGCGGGGGGAACACCTACGAGCAGTACTTC
many,TRBJ2-1,TRBV5-1,TRBD1,CASSSGQGVGNEQFF,TGCGCCAGCAGCTCAGGACAGGGTGTAGGCAATGAGCAGTTCTTC
many,TRBJ1-2,TRBV5-1,TRBD1,CASSLKSGQAPYGYTF,TGCGCCAGCAGCCTAAAATCGGGACAGGCCCCTTATGGCTACACCTTC
few,TRBJ2-1,TRBV29-1,-,CSVSGTPANYNEQFF,TGCAGCGTTTCCGGGACACCCGCGAACTACAATGAGCAGTTCTTC
many,TRBJ2-1,TRBV5-1,TRBD2,CASSFSGGAPYNEQFF,TGCGCCAGCAGCTTTAGCGGGGGGGCCCCCTACAATGAGCAGTTCTTC
many,TRBJ1-4,TRBV6-1,-,CASSDIGRINEKLFF,TGTGCCAGCAGTGATATCGGACGGATAAATGAAAAACTGTTTTTT
many,TRBJ2-5,TRBV12-3/TRBV12-4,TRBD1,CASSYGDRGHRETQYF,TGTGCCAGCAGTTACGGGGACAGGGGGCATCGAGAGACCCAGTACTTC
many,TRBJ2-7,TRBV6-1,TRBD1,CASRAEPGQGAYEQYF,TGTGCCAGCAGGGCCGAACCGGGACAGGGGGCCTACGAGCAGTACTTC
many,TRBJ1-4,TRBV10-3,-,CAINSGMEGEKLFF,TGTGCCATCAATTCAGGAATGGAGGGGGAAAAACTGTTTTTT
many,TRBJ1-2,TRBV12-3/TRBV12-4,-,CASSSTDNYGYTF,TGTGCCAGCAGTTCGACAGATAACTATGGCTACACCTTC
many,TRBJ2-3,TRBV5-4,TRBD2,CASSLRRGESRDTQYF,TGTGCCAGCAGCTTACGGCGGGGGGAGTCAAGAGATACGCAGTATTTT
many,TRBJ1-1,TRBV5-1,-,CASSSFDRTMNTEAFF,TGCGCCAGCAGCAGTTTCGACAGGACGATGAACACTGAAGCTTTCTTT